Only a few counts were recorded for the clone carrying this T cell receptor (beta chain). Its antigen is still unknown. This sample stems from a study of cytomegalovirus exposure and HLA in healthy donors. About the study: Previous work identified roughly 120 million unique TCR beta sequences from around 200 million T cells. Whole-study results and caveats: TCR beta sequences reportedly predicted most subjects' HLA-A and HLA-B alleles accurately.

The study ran its PCR with 60 Vbeta and 13 Jbeta primers. Sequenced by immunoSEQ multiplex PCR; TCRdb stores in-frame clones only, minus some. The sample lists 100,000 to 150,000 clones, roughly 80% occurring once. V lost 3 bases and J lost 5; bases outside the gene matches: 4. There are 14 residues in the CDR3. Germline lookup yields CDR1 SNHLY and CDR2 FYNNEI. The chain uses TRBV2 and TRBJ2-5, with TRBD2 identical over 9 bases. The source of this sequence is a boy between 10 and 17 years old in good health and CMV-seronegative. Sequences were obtained from PBMCs. DNA of the CDR3: TGTGCCAGCAGTGAGGGACTAGCCAAGGAGACCCAGTACTTC. It codes for CASSEGLAKETQYF.